This TCR beta chain was obtained from a study of prognosis after radiotherapy for stage I lung cancer. Background on the study: As radiotherapy, SBRT was administered in 3 to 5 fractions with a biologically effective dose of at least 100 Gy.

The CDR3 is made up of 15 amino acids. Per the germline V gene, CDR1 is MNHNS and CDR2 is SASEGT. V shed 8 bases and J 4 bases; nucleotides not matched to a gene: 10. Genomic DNA provided the template from which TCR beta CDR3 was amplified by two-round multiplex PCR. The first PCR round targeted every TRBV and TRBJ gene with specific primers. Each CDR3 protein is one row after TCRdb ran MiXCR on the multiplex PCR reads. This sample yields 12,000 to 15,000 distinct CDR3 sequences, of which 30% to 40% are seen a single time; around 41% belongs to the top ten. Two sampling time points were used, and 6 to 6.5 milliliters of peripheral blood were drawn at each.

The rearrangement links TRBV6-1 to TRBJ2-3; 9 bases match TRBD2. This clonotype was obtained from a donor aged 50 or older with non-small cell lung cancer. Source: PBMCs, taken before or after stereotactic body radiation therapy (not recorded which). The CDR3, as DNA: TGTGCCAGCTGGCTAGCGGCGGGAGGGGCAGATACGCAGTATTTT. It encodes CASWLAAGGADTQYF.